The following is a T cell receptor gamma chain sequence with its context. The antigen is not known. The sample is drawn from a study of human gamma delta and Vdelta1 T cells. Findings of the study overall: Polyclonal Delta One T cells reportedly showed broad cytotoxic targeting of acute myeloid leukemia.

TCRdb re-called the PCR reads with CATT. The sample lists several thousand gamma-chain clones, around 45% occurring once. This CDR3 is built from 14 residues. The ends lost 3 bases at V and 8 bases at J; junction bases unmatched: 9. Germline V gene lookup returns CDR1 EGSNGY and CDR2 YDSYNSKV. The sequencing input was Vdelta1 gamma-delta T cells from blood grown in culture (DOT cells). This receptor was taken from a human donor in good health. The chain combines TRGV2 with TRGJP2. CDR3 residues: CATWDRREDWIKTF. Here the CDR3 DNA reads TGTGCCACCTGGGACAGGCGTGAGGATTGGATCAAGACGTTT.